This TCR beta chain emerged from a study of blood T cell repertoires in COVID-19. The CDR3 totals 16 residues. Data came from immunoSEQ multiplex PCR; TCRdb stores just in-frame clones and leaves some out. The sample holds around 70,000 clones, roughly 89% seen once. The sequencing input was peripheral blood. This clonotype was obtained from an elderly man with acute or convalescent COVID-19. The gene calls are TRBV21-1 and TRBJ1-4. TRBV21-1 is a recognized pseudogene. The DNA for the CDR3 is TGTGCCAGCAGCTCCGGAGTGCGGGCTTTGTTGGAAAAACTGTTTTTT. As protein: CASSSGVRALLEKLFF.